This is a list of T cell receptor beta chains from one sample in a study of T cell responses to AZD1222 COVID-19 vaccine. TCRdb keeps only in-frame clones here, not all; method: immunoSEQ multiplex PCR. The table lists some 200,000 clones, around 89% of them singletons. This specimen was peripheral blood, taken 28 days after the second AZD1222 dose. The receptor set was obtained from an adult who received the AZD1222 COVID-19 vaccine. CDR3s include the opening cysteine and the closing phenylalanine or tryptophan. The order of the fields is D gene, V gene, J gene, clone size, CDR3 protein, CDR3 DNA. The D gene is left open where the match is weak. The listing skips clone size in some rows; elsewhere it reads once, few, many or a size class.

>-|TRBV7-2|TRBJ2-7|-
CASSLVDSVTYEQYF
TGTGCCAGCAGCTTAGTGGACTCCGTTACCTACGAGCAGTACTTC
>-|TRBV27|TRBJ1-3|few
CASSLSRRADTIYF
TGTGCCAGCAGTTTATCGCGAAGGGCCGACACCATATATTTT
>TRBD2|TRBV4-3|TRBJ2-7|-
CASSQARGLADYYEQYF
TGCGCCAGCAGCCAGGCCCGGGGACTAGCGGATTACTACGAGCAGTACTTC
>-|TRBV6-5|TRBJ1-1|-
CASTANTVNTEAFF
TGTGCCAGCACCGCAAATACAGTGAACACTGAAGCTTTCTTT
>TRBD1|TRBV19|TRBJ1-2|-
CASSIPGDSYYGYTF
TGTGCCAGTAGTATCCCCGGGGACAGTTACTATGGCTACACCTTC
>TRBD2|TRBV9|TRBJ2-5|once
CASSVGGLAGMQETQYF
TGTGCCAGCAGCGTAGGGGGACTAGCGGGAATGCAAGAGACCCAGTACTTC
>TRBD1|TRBV28|TRBJ1-1|-
CASRRQGRNTEAFF
TGTGCCAGCAGGCGACAGGGCCGGAACACTGAAGCTTTCTTT
>-|TRBV6-1|TRBJ2-7|-
CASSERQGVYEQYF
TGTGCCAGCAGTGAGCGACAAGGGGTCTACGAGCAGTACTTC
>TRBD2|TRBV30|TRBJ2-3|-
CAWSGATGGRTDTQYF
TGTGCCTGGAGTGGGGCGACGGGAGGACGCACAGATACGCAGTATTTT
>TRBD1|TRBV27|TRBJ2-7|-
CASSLRTGQHYEQYF
TGTGCCAGCAGTTTGCGGACGGGACAGCACTACGAGCAGTACTTC
>-|TRBV4-1|TRBJ1-5|-
CASSPPRYQPQHF
TGCGCCAGCAGCCCCCCGAGGTATCAGCCCCAGCATTTT
>-|TRBV25-1|TRBJ1-3|-
CASSEYGSRPGNTIYF
TGTGCCAGCAGTGAATATGGCAGCCGCCCCGGAAACACCATATATTTT
>-|TRBV27|TRBJ2-3|-
CASSLIARDTQYF
TGTGCCAGCAGTTTAATAGCGAGAGATACGCAGTATTTT
>-|TRBV28|TRBJ2-5|-
CASVSPRGETQYF
TGTGCCAGCGTAAGCCCGAGGGGAGAGACCCAGTACTTC
>TRBD1|TRBV28|TRBJ1-5|-
CASTLTGGSDQPQHF
TGTGCCAGCACCCTGACAGGGGGCTCCGATCAGCCCCAGCATTTT
>-|TRBV7-9|TRBJ2-1|-
CASSLLRVEGNEQFF
TGTGCCAGCAGCTTATTGAGGGTGGAGGGTAATGAGCAGTTCTTC
>TRBD2|TRBV4-2|TRBJ2-3|-
CASSHLAGTSGRAPFTDTQYF
TGTGCCAGCAGCCACCTAGCCGGGACTAGCGGGAGGGCCCCCTTCACAGATACGCAGTATTTT
>-|TRBV30|TRBJ2-1|-
CAWSRNNEQFF
TGTGCCTGGAGTAGGAACAATGAGCAGTTCTTC
>-|TRBV19|TRBJ1-4|-
CASKTDSNEKLFF
TGTGCCAGTAAGACCGACTCTAATGAAAAACTGTTTTTT
>-|TRBV19|TRBJ1-1|once
CASSMGTVNTEAFF
TGTGCCAGTAGTATGGGGACGGTGAACACTGAAGCTTTCTTT
>-|TRBV4-2|TRBJ2-2|-
CASSLQIPNTGELFF
TGTGCCAGCAGCCTCCAAATACCGAACACCGGGGAGCTGTTTTTT
>TRBD2|TRBV15|TRBJ2-3|-
CATSRELAGVGADTQYF
TGTGCCACCAGCAGAGAACTAGCGGGAGTTGGCGCAGATACGCAGTATTTT
>-|TRBV5-5|TRBJ1-3|-
CASSQYGNTIYF
TGTGCCAGCAGCCAATATGGAAACACCATATATTTT
>-|TRBV30|TRBJ2-7|once
CAWGDKDYEQYF
TGTGCCTGGGGGGACAAAGATTACGAGCAGTACTTC
>TRBD2|TRBV7-2|TRBJ2-7|-
CASSLAGGRDEQYF
TGTGCCAGCAGCCTAGCGGGAGGGAGGGACGAGCAGTACTTC
>-|TRBV27|TRBJ2-7|-
CASRPGPPLNEQYF
TGTGCCAGCAGGCCGGGACCCCCGTTGAACGAGCAGTACTTC
>TRBD2|TRBV7-9|TRBJ2-1|-
CASSAGTSGWDEQFF
TGTGCCAGCAGTGCCGGGACTAGCGGGTGGGATGAGCAGTTCTTC
>-|TRBV2|TRBJ2-7|-
CASSEIRYEQYF
TGTGCCAGCAGTGAAATCCGCTACGAGCAGTACTTC
>-|TRBV7-2|TRBJ2-6|few
CASSSVAGANVLTF
TGTGCCAGCAGCTCGGTAGCTGGGGCCAACGTCCTGACTTTC
>-|TRBV24-1|TRBJ2-5|-
CATRARAQETQYF
TGTGCCACCAGGGCCCGGGCCCAAGAGACCCAGTACTTC
>-|TRBV19|TRBJ1-1|-
CASSETQGNTEAFF
TGTGCCAGTAGTGAGACGCAGGGGAACACTGAAGCTTTCTTT
>-|TRBV5-1|TRBJ2-3|-
CASSLRTNTDTQYF
TGCGCCAGCAGCCTCCGGACCAACACAGATACGCAGTATTTT
>-|TRBV10-3|TRBJ2-1|few
CAISESAGQGTYEQFF
TGTGCCATCAGTGAGTCCGCGGGGCAGGGTACCTATGAGCAGTTCTTC
>TRBD2|TRBV19|TRBJ2-3|-
CASSIAGAGVSDTQYF
TGTGCCAGTAGTATAGCCGGAGCGGGAGTGTCAGATACGCAGTATTTT
>TRBD1|TRBV5-6|TRBJ2-7|-
CASSAGTGGYEQYF
TGTGCCAGCAGCGCCGGGACAGGGGGCTACGAGCAGTACTTC
>-|TRBV7-9|TRBJ2-7|-
CASSQSSYEQYF
TGTGCCAGCAGCCAGAGCTCCTACGAGCAGTACTTC
>TRBD2|TRBV5-1|TRBJ2-3|-
CASSFGLAETDTQYF
TGCGCCAGCAGCTTTGGACTAGCGGAGACAGATACGCAGTATTTT
>-|TRBV6-4|TRBJ1-6|-
CASSEGGWSPLHF
TGTGCCAGCAGTGAGGGAGGTTGGTCACCCCTCCACTTT
>-|TRBV2|TRBJ1-3|-
CASTGASGNTIYF
TGTGCCAGCACGGGGGCCTCTGGAAACACCATATATTTT
>-|TRBV11-2|TRBJ2-5|-
CASSLDKASRGTQYF
TGTGCCAGCAGCTTAGATAAAGCCAGCCGGGGGACCCAGTACTTC
>TRBD2|TRBV14|TRBJ2-1|-
CASTPVGAGGFYNEQFF
TGTGCCAGCACCCCAGTGGGAGCGGGAGGTTTCTACAATGAGCAGTTCTTC
>TRBD1|TRBV6-5|TRBJ2-7|-
CASRKGTGAYEQYF
TGTGCCAGCAGGAAGGGGACAGGGGCCTACGAGCAGTACTTC
>TRBD2|TRBV19|TRBJ2-5|-
CASSRETSGRETQYF
TGTGCCAGTAGTAGGGAGACTAGCGGGAGGGAGACCCAGTACTTC
>-|TRBV5-1|TRBJ1-2|-
CASTQGFGYTF
TGCGCCAGTACACAGGGATTTGGCTACACCTTC